One sample yielded the 13 T cell receptor beta chains listed below, sequenced in a study of cytomegalovirus exposure and HLA in healthy donors (dated by TCRdb to 2017 to 2019). The library was produced with the immunoSEQ multiplex PCR assay. The multiplex PCR relied on a mix of 60 forward primers for TCR Vbeta segments and 13 reverse primers for TCR Jbeta segments. This immuneACCESS table, as held by TCRdb, lists in-frame sequences with V and J called but not all clones. Of the missing ones, under half trace to an unresolved V gene in checked studies; the others have no known cause. A total of about 120,000 clones appear in this sample, 70% to 85% of them only once. The top ten clones comprise 11% of the sample. The sample taken for sequencing was PBMCs. The receptor source for this set is a woman between 45 and 65 years old in good health and CMV-seropositive.

This chain joins TRBV6-4 and TRBJ2-2; unclear D gene. This CDR3 spans 12 amino acids. Per germline, CDR1 MRHNA and CDR2 SNTAGT. V lost 8 bases and J lost 6, with 10 bases in between. The DNA for the CDR3 is TGTGCCAGCTCTGACGGAGCCGGGGAGCTGTTTTTT. This codes for CASSDGAGELFF.

The chain has TRBV12-1 and TRBJ1-2; the D call in the table, TRBD1, was not verified against the DNA. TRBV12-1 is a known pseudogene. The CDR3 length is 16 residues. The chain's CDR3 is CASSTPQGAAPYGYTF. The CDR3 DNA follows: TGTGCCAGCAGTACTCCCCAGGGGGCTGCCCCCTATGGCTACACCTTC.

There are a few counts of this clone. The chain is built from TRBV4-1 and TRBJ1-5, with D tentatively TRBD1 (5 bases). Trimming took off 4 bases at V and 7 bases at J, with 17 bases between the two ends. The CDR3 extends over 15 amino acids. Looked up from germline, CDR1 is MGHRA and CDR2 is YSYEKL. The CDR3 region has the DNA TGCGCCAGCAGCCCTAGTTTAGGGGCGGACCAGCCCCAGCATTTT. It translates to CASSPSLGADQPQHF.

The CDR3 spells CASSLPGQGAYNEQFF. The CDR3, as DNA: TGTGCCAGCAGTTTACCCGGACAGGGAGCATACAATGAGCAGTTCTTC. The V gene is TRBV28, the J gene TRBJ2-1; 8 bases align to TRBD1. The trim removed 2 bases at V and 4 bases at J, leaving 7 bases unmatched. The germline gives CDR1 MDHEN, CDR2 SYDVKM. The CDR3 loop spans 16 amino acids.

The sample holds one count of this clone. This sequence joins TRBV13 and TRBJ1-1; unclear D gene. This CDR3 has 14 amino acids. V lost 5 bases and J 7 bases, leaving 17 bases between the germline ends. CDR1 and CDR2 (germline): PRHDT, FYEKMQ (reference sequence). The CDR3 spells CASSPWARTLEAFF. The CDR3 DNA follows: TGTGCCAGCAGCCCCTGGGCACGAACACTTGAAGCTTTCTTT.

This chain uses TRBV7-2 with TRBJ2-3; 11 bases align to TRBD1. Losses at the gene ends were 5 bases for V and 5 bases for J; bases not matched to a gene: 12. The CDR3 is 17 residues long. Germline lookup yields CDR1 SGHTA and CDR2 FQGNSA. The CDR3 nucleotides are TGTGCCAGCAGCCGGCGGAGGGGACAGGGGGAGGTAGATACGCAGTATTTT. As protein: CASSRRRGQGEVDTQYF.

The rearrangement uses TRBV10-1 and TRBJ2-3; D possibly corresponds to TRBD2 (5 bases). V was pared by 2 bases and J by 5 bases, with 11 bases between. The germline gives CDR1 WNHNN, CDR2 SYGVQD (reference sequence). The CDR3 is 14 residues long. The CDR3 here is CASSELVGVDTQYF. DNA for the CDR3: TGCGCCAGCAGTGAGCTGGTCGGGGTAGATACGCAGTATTTT.

The V call is TRBV10-2, the J call TRBJ2-6; D is possibly TRBD1 (5 bases). Germline V gene data show CDR1 as WSHSY and CDR2 as SAAADI. The CDR3 has 17 residues. V was pared by 7 bases and J by 0 bases, with 16 bases between. CDR3 in amino acids: CASTTGQFLSGANVLTF. The CDR3, as DNA: TGCGCCAGCACCACCGGACAATTCCTCTCTGGGGCCAACGTCCTGACTTTC.

This clone was seen only once. This rearrangement joins TRBV7-8 to TRBJ2-1; D not certain. The CDR3 has 15 residues. Germline CDR1 is SGHVS and CDR2 is FQNEAQ. The germline V and J ends were trimmed by 2 bases and 1 base, with 9 bases remaining between them. Written as DNA, the CDR3 is TGTGCCAGCAGCTTAAGTCCTATGTCCTACAATGAGCAGTTCTTC. It translates to CASSLSPMSYNEQFF.

The V and J genes are TRBV11-2 and TRBJ2-3; no definite D call. CDR1 is SGHAT, CDR2 FQNNGV, per germline. V gave up 3 bases and J gave up 0 bases, with 7 bases separating them. This CDR3 has 14 residues. The CDR3 reads CASSLTPSTDTQYF. For the CDR3, the DNA is TGTGCCAGCAGCTTGACACCTAGCACAGATACGCAGTATTTT.

This chain links TRBV5-1 with TRBJ2-1, with TRBD2 identical over 8 bases. Unmatched junction bases numbered 9, after V lost 1 base and J lost 9 bases. Germline-derived CDR1 and CDR2 are SGHRS and YFSETQ. The CDR3 extends over 15 amino acids. The CDR3 loop reads CASSLQPAGGGEQFF. In nucleotides, the CDR3 is TGCGCCAGCAGCTTGCAGCCGGCGGGAGGCGGTGAGCAGTTCTTC.

This chain joins TRBV19 and TRBJ2-4, with a weak D call TRBD2 (6 bases). CDR3 length: 16 amino acids. Trimming cost V 0 bases and J 5 bases, with 14 bases left between them. Looked up from germline, CDR1 is LNHDA and CDR2 is SQIVND (reference sequence). The CDR3, as DNA: TGTGCCAGTAGTATAGATTGGCGGGGCAGAGAAAACATTCAGTACTTC. Its protein product is CASSIDWRGRENIQYF.

V usage is TRBV7-2 and J usage is TRBJ2-2, with D unclear. CDR3 length equals 15 residues. Trimming stripped 5 bases from V and 1 base from J, with 11 bases between. In germline, CDR1 is SGHTA, CDR2 FQGNSA. DNA for the CDR3: TGTGCCAGCAGCCTAGGTGGCCAGAACACCGGGGAGCTGTTTTTT. Residues: CASSLGGQNTGELFF.